This T cell receptor beta chain is drawn from a study of blood T cell repertoires in COVID-19. Looking at the study overall: Acute and convalescent COVID-19 samples came from the United States, Italy and Spain. T cells, B-cell-depleted T cells, or PBMCs supplied cDNA or gDNA.

As handled by the study authors: How many nucleated cells were present was estimated from reference gene primer amplification. Method: immunoSEQ multiplex PCR; TCRdb's copy keeps in-frame clones and lacks some. The DNA was the basis for D and trimming; V, J and clone size are from that table. Altogether about 63,000 clones are present, 87% being singletons, with the ten largest covering roughly 18%. This CDR3 spans 16 amino acids. Trimming stripped 3 bases from V and 2 bases from J, with 14 bases between. In germline, CDR1 is SEHNR, CDR2 FQNEAQ (reference sequence). The sequence came from a woman of 80 years or more with acute or convalescent COVID-19. V and J are TRBV7-9 and TRBJ1-3, with D perhaps TRBD1 (6 bases). The sample was peripheral blood. In nucleotides, the CDR3 is TGTGCCAGCAGCTTGGGCGACAGGATAACTGGAAACACCATATATTTT. The encoded protein is CASSLGDRITGNTIYF.